The subject of this entry is one T cell receptor beta chain. This CDR3 comprises 16 residues. V shed 4 bases and J 6 bases; nucleotides not matched to a gene: 10. Per the germline V gene, CDR1 is LNHDA and CDR2 is SQIVND (reference sequence). The sample is drawn from a study of shared clonotypes between healthy human individuals. The genomic DNA of each subset was split evenly across several immunoSEQ plates. Original processing notes: Owing to the provision of junction-only sequences devoid of quality scores by immunoSEQ, filtering differed. Generated by immunoSEQ multiplex PCR, the TCRdb table keeps only in-frame clones and is missing some. V and J calls and clone size are given by that table; D and trimming were obtained from the DNA. The sample lists roughly 1.4 million clones; approximately 98.5% were seen once.

This chain links TRBV19 with TRBJ2-1; 9 bases are a match to TRBD1. The specimen was naive CD4+ T cells sorted from blood. Subset specified: CD45RA+ positively selected. The source of this sequence is a man aged 25-40 years in good health. For the CDR3, the DNA is TGTGCCAGTAGTAGTCCGCGGGACAGGGTGGGCAATGAGCAGTTCTTC. It encodes CASSSPRDRVGNEQFF.